This entry is about one TCR beta chain. The table came from immunoSEQ multiplex PCR; TCRdb's copy has only in-frame clones and leaves some out. The repertoire has tens of thousands of clones, 70% to 90% of them found once; the top ten carry more than 1.5%. The germline V gene has CDR1 ENHRY and CDR2 SYGVKD. This CDR3 has 14 amino acids. This entry comes from a study of OX40 agonist ivuxolimab in advanced cancers. This chain links TRBV10-3 with TRBJ2-5, with TRBD1 identical over 10 bases. The J call may not be correct, given that the DNA end is closer to TRBJ2-7. The TCR originated in an adult with an advanced solid tumor such as melanoma, head and neck, liver or kidney cancer. The material was CD4+ or CD8+ T cells sorted from blood, obtained in a trial of the OX40 agonist ivuxolimab. The CDR3 here is CAISGRQGAYEQYF. CDR3 in DNA: TGTGCCATCAGTGGCAGACAGGGGGCGTACGAGCAGTACTTC.